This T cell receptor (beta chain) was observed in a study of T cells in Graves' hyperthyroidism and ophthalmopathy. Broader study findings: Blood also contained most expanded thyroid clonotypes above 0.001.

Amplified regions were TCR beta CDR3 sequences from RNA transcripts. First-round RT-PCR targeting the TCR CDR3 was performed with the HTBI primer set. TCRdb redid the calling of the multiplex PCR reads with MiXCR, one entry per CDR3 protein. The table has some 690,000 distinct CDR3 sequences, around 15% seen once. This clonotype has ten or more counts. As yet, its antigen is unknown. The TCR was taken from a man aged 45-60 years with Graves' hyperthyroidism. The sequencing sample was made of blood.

CDR3 amino acids: CASSFEGQGRNQPQHF. For the CDR3, the DNA is TGTGCCAGCAGTTTCGAGGGACAGGGACGCAATCAGCCCCAGCATTTT. The V and J genes are TRBV28 and TRBJ1-5, with 9 bases lining up with TRBD1. The germline V gene has CDR1 MDHEN and CDR2 SYDVKM. The junction had 5 bases not matched to a gene; V was cut back by 3 bases and J by 2 bases. This CDR3 comprises 16 residues.